This TCR beta chain appears in the sequencing data of a study of T cell repertoires in cytomegalovirus infection. This CDR3 is 14 amino acids long. Germline V lookup: CDR1 MDHEN, CDR2 SYDVKM. TCRdb re-called the reads through MiXCR, storing one row per CDR3 protein. The sample lists around 55,000 distinct CDR3 sequences, around 18% seen once, with 26% in the top ten. This clonotype was seen a handful of times. The target antigen is unknown. The junction does not match germline at one end; this may be a read error. This TCR was sampled from a human donor in good health (CMV status not recorded). Some clones in this sample may be carry-over from other donors' samples. The starting material was CD8+ T cells from cultured PBMCs, obtained from culture after CMV antigen stimulation. V is TRBV28 and J is TRBJ2-5, with TRBD1 matching over 10 bases. The CDR3 DNA follows: TGTGCCAACAGTCCGACAGGGGGCATGAAGACCCAGTACTTC. Protein sequence: CANSPTGGMKTQYF.